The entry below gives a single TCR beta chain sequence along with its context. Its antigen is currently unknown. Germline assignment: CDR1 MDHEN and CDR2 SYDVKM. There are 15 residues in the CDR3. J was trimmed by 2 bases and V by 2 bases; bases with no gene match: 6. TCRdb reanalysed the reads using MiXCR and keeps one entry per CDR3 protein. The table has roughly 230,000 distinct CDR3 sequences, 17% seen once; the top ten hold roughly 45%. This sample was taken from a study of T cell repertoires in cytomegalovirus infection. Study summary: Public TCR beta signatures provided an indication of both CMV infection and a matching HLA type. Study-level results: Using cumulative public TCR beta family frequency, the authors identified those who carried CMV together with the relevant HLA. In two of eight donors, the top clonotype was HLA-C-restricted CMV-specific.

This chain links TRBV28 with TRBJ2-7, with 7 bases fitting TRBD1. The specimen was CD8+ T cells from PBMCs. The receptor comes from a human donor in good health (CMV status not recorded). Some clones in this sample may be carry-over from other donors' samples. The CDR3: CASSLTGTDPYEQYF. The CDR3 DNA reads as TGTGCCAGCAGTTTAACCGGGACAGATCCCTACGAGCAGTACTTC.